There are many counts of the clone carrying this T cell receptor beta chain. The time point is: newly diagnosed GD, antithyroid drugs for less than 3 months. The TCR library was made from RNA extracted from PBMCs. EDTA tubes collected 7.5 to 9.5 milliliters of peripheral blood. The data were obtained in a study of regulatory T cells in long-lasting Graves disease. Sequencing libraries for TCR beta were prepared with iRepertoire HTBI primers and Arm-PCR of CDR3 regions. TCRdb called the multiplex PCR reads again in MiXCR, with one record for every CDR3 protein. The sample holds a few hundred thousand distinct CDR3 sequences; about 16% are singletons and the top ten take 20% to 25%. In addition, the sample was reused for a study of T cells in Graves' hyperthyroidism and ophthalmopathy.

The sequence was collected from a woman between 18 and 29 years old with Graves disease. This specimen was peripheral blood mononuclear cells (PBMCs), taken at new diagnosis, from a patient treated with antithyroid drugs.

CDR3 nucleotide sequence: TGCAGCGTTGAAGCCCCAACCTACAATGAGCAGTTCTTC. Its protein product is CSVEAPTYNEQFF. The rearrangement links TRBV29-1 to TRBJ2-1, with D hard to call. The germline gives CDR1 SQVTM, CDR2 ANQGSEA. CDR3 size: 13 residues. V lost 1 base and J 2 bases, leaving 6 bases between the germline ends.